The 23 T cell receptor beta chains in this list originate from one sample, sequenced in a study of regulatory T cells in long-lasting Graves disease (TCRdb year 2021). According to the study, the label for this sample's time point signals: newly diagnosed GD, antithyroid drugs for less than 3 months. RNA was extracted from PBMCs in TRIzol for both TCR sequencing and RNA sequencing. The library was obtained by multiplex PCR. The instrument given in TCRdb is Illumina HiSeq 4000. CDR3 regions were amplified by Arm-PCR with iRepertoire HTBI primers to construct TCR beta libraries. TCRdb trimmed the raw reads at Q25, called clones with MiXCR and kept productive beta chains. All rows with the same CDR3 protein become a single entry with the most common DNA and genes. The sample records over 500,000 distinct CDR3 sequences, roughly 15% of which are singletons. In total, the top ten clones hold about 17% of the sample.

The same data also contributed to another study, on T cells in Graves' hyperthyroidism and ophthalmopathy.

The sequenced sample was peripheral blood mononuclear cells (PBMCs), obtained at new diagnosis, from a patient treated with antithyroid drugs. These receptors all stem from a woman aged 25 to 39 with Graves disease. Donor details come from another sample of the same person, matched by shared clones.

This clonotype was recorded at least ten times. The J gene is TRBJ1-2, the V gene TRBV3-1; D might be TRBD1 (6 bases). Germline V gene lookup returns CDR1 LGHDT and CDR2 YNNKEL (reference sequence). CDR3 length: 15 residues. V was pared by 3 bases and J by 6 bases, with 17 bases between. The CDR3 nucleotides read TGTGCCAGCAGCCATAAGAGCAAGGACAGAAATGGCTACACCTTC. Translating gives CASSHKSKDRNGYTF.

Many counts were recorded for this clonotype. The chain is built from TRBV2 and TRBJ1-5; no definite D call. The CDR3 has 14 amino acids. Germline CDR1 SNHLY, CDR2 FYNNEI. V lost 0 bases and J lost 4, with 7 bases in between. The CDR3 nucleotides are TGTGCCAGCAGTGAAGCGCTGGAGAATCAGCCCCAGCATTTT. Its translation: CASSEALENQPQHF.

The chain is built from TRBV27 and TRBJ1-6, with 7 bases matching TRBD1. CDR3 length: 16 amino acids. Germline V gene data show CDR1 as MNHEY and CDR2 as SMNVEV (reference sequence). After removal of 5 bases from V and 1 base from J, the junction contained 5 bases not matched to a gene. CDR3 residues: CASSIEGASYNSPLHF. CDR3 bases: TGTGCCAGCAGTATCGAGGGGGCATCCTATAATTCACCCCTCCACTTT.

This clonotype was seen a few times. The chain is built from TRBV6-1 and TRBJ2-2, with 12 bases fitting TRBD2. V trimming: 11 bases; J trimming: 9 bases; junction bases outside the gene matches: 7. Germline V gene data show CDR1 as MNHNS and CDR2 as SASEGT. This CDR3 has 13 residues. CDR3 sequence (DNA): TGTGCCGCTCGGACTAGCGGGATGCGGGAGCTGTTTTTT. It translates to CAARTSGMRELFF.

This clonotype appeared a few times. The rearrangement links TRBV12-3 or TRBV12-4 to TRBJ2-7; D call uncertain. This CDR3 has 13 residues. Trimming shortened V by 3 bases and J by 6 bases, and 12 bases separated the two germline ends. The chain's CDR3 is CASSLVTPCEQYF. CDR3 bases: TGTGCCAGCAGTTTGGTCACCCCCTGCGAGCAGTACTTC.

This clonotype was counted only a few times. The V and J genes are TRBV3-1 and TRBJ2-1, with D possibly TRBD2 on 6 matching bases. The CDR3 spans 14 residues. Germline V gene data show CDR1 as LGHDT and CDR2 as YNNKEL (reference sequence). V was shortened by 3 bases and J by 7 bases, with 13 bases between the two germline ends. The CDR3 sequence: CASSQRGGSNEQFF. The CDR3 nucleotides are TGTGCCAGCAGCCAGCGGGGCGGGTCTAATGAGCAGTTCTTC.

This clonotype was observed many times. CDR3: CASSRGSPYEQYF. CDR3 DNA sequence: TGTGCCAGCAGCCGAGGCAGTCCCTACGAGCAGTACTTC. V usage is TRBV28 and J usage is TRBJ2-7; D unresolved. Between the trimmed V and J ends, which lost 6 bases and 2 bases, there was a span of 11 bases. The germline V gene encodes CDR1 MDHEN and CDR2 SYDVKM. The CDR3 extends over 13 amino acids.

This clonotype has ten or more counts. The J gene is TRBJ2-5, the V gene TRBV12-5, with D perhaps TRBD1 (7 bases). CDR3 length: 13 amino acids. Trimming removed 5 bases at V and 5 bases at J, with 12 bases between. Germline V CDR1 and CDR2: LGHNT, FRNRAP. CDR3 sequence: CASGPPGGETQYF. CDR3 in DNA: TGTGCTAGTGGTCCCCCAGGGGGGGAGACCCAGTACTTC. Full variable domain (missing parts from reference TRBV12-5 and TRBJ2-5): DARVTQTPRHKVTEMGQEVTMRCQPILGHNTVFWYRQTMMQGLELLAYFRNRAPLDDSGMPKDRFSAEMPDATLATLKIQPSEPRDSAVYFCASGPPGGETQYFGPGTRLLVL.

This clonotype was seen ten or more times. The CDR3 loop is CSARGWDQPQHF. DNA of the CDR3: TGCAGTGCTAGGGGATGGGATCAGCCCCAGCATTTT. V and J are TRBV20-1 and TRBJ1-5, with unresolved D. Germline V CDR1 and CDR2: DFQATT, SNEGSKA (reference sequence). The CDR3 contains 12 residues. V was clipped by 3 bases and J by 5 bases, with 8 bases between them.

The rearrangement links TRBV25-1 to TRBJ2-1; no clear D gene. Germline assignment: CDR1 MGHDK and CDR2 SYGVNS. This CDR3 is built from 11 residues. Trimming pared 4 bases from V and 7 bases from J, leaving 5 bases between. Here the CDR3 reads CASSAVNEQFF. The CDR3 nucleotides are TGTGCCAGCAGTGCCGTGAATGAGCAGTTCTTC.

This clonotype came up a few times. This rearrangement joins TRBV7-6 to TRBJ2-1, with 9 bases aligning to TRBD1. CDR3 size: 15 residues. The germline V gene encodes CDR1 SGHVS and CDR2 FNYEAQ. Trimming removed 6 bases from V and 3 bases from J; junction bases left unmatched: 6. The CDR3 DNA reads TGTGCCAGCAGTAGGACAGGGGAGGTCTACAATGAGCAGTTCTTC. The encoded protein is CASSRTGEVYNEQFF.

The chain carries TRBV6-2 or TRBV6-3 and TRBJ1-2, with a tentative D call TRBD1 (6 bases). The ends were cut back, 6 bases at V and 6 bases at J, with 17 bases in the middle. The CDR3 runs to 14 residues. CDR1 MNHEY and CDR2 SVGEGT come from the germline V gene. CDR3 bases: TGTGCCAGCAGGGATTACAGGGCGACGGATGGCTACACCTTC. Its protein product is CASRDYRATDGYTF.

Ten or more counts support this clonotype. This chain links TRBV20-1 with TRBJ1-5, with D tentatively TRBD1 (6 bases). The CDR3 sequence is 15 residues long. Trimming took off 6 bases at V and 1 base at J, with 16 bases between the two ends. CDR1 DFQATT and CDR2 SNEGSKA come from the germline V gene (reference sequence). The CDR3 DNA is TGCAGTGCCGATGGCCGGGGGCAGAGCAATCAGCCCCAGCATTTT. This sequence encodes CSADGRGQSNQPQHF.

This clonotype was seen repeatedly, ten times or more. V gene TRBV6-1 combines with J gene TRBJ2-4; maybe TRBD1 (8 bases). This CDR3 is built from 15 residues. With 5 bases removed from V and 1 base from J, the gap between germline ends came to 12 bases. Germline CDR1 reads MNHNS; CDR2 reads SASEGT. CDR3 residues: CASSKQGGAKNIQYF. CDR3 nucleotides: TGTGCCAGCAGTAAACAGGGGGGGGCCAAAAACATTCAGTACTTC.

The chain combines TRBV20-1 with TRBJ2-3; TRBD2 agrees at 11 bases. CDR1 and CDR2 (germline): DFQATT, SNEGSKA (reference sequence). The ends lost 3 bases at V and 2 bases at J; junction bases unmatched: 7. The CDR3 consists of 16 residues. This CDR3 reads CSASIAGGVYTDTQYF. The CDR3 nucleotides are TGCAGTGCTAGTATAGCGGGAGGGGTTTACACAGATACGCAGTATTTT.

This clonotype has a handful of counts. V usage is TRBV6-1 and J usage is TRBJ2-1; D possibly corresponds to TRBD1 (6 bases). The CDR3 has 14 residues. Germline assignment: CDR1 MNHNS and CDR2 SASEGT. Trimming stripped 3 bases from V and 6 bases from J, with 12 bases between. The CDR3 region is CASSDRGNRNEQFF. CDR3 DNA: TGTGCCAGCAGTGACAGGGGCAACCGCAATGAGCAGTTCTTC.

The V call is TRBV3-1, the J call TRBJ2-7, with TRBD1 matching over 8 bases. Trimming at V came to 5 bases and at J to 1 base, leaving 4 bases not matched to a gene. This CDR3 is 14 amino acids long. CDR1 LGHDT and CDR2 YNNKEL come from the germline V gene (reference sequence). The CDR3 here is CASSFRDRSYEQYF. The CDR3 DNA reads TGTGCCAGCAGCTTCCGGGACAGGTCCTACGAGCAGTACTTC.

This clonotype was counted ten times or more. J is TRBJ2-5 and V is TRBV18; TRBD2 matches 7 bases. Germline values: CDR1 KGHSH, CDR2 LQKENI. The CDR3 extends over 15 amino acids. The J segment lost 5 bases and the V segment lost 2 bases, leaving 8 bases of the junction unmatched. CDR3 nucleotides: TGTGCCAGCTCACCAATGGGAGGGCCTGGTGAGACCCAGTACTTC. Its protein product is CASSPMGGPGETQYF.

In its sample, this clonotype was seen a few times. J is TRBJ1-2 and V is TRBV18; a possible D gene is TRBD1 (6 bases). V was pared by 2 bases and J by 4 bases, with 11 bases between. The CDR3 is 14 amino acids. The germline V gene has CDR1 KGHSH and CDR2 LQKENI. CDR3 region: CASSPWDKSYGYTF. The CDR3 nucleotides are TGTGCCAGCTCACCATGGGACAAAAGCTATGGCTACACCTTC.

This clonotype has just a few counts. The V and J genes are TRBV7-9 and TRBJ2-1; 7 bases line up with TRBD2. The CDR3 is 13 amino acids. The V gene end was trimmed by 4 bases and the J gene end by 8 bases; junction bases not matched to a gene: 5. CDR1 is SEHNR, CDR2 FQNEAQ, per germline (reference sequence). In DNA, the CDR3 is TGTGCCAGCAGCTCGGGGGGAGTGCATGAGCAGTTCTTC. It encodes CASSSGGVHEQFF.

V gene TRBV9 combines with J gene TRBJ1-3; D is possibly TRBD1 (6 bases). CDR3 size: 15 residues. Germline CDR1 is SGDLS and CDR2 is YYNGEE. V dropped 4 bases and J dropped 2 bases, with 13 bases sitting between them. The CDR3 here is CASSPTNRAGNTIYF. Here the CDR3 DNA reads TGTGCCAGCAGCCCAACCAACAGGGCTGGAAACACCATATATTTT.

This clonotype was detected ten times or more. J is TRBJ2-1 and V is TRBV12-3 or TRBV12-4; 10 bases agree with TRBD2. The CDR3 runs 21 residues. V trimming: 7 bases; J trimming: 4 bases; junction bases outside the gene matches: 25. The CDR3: CASTSHGPVAGGHSFYNEQFF. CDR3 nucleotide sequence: TGTGCCAGCACCAGCCACGGCCCGGTAGCGGGAGGACATTCGTTTTACAATGAGCAGTTCTTC.

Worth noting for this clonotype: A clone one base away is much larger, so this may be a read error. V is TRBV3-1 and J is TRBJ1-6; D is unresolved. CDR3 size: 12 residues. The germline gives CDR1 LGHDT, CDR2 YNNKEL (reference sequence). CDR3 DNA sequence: TGTGCCAGCAGCCAAGATTCGTCACCCCTCTACTTT. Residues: CASSQDSSPLYF.